At least ten counts were recorded for the clone carrying this T cell receptor beta chain. This sample is drawn from a study of neurological immune-mediated disorders. The CDR3 loop spans 15 amino acids. V was pared by 0 bases and J by 9 bases, with 20 bases between. Germline values: CDR1 SQVTM, CDR2 ANQGSEA. The controls, all healthy individuals, were blood bank volunteers in Maryland, USA. 5'RACE employing 10-nucleotide random UMIs yielded the cDNA. MiXCR, applied by TCRdb to the 5' RACE reads, yields one record per CDR3 protein. The sample has under 85,000 distinct CDR3 sequences, over 9% seen once; the top ten hold 1.8%.

This TCR was sampled from a man aged 40-55 years in good health. Sequencing was done on a sample of PBMCs. This chain connects TRBV29-1 to TRBJ2-5; maybe TRBD2 (6 bases). The DNA of the CDR3 is TGCAGCGTTGAAGACCTAGGACGGACTGGAGGGTCCCAGTACTTC. It translates to CSVEDLGRTGGSQYF.